The 18 T cell receptor beta chains below all came from one sample that was sequenced in a study of blood T cell repertoires in COVID-19. Sequencing used immunoSEQ multiplex PCR; TCRdb keeps in-frame clones, though not all of them. The sample has around 40,000 clones; about 83% are singletons. The specimen sequenced was peripheral blood. The receptors stem from a man aged 35 to 55 with COVID-19, enrolled during active disease.

In the case of this clone: Other DNA sequences in this sample translate to the same CDR3. The V and J genes are TRBV5-1 and TRBJ1-6; 9 nucleotides match TRBD1. The CDR3 consists of 17 residues. The V segment lost 1 base and the J segment 9 bases; nucleotides outside the gene matches: 11. Germline-derived CDR1 and CDR2 are SGHRS and YFSETQ. The CDR3 loop is CASSLRQGGPGSSPLHF. The CDR3, as DNA: TGCGCCAGCAGCTTGAGACAGGGGGGGCCGGGGAGTTCACCCCTCCACTTT.

This chain connects TRBV6-6 to TRBJ2-4; D is undetermined. CDR1 is MNHNY and CDR2 is SVGAGI in the germline V gene (reference sequence). V gave up 5 bases and J gave up 6 bases, with 11 bases separating them. The CDR3 is made up of 13 amino acids. The CDR3 DNA follows: TGTGCCAGCAGTCCCCTTTCCTTAAACATTCAGTACTTC. Translated: CASSPLSLNIQYF.

This chain connects TRBV9 to TRBJ2-2, with 10 positions matching TRBD2. This CDR3 is built from 20 residues. CDR1 and CDR2 (germline): SGDLS, YYNGEE. Losses at the gene ends were 0 bases for V and 4 bases for J; bases not matched to a gene: 15. CDR3 nucleotide sequence: TGTGCCAGCAGCGTAGAGTTGGATCCTAGCGGGAGAGTGAGCACCGGGGAGCTGTTTTTT. It yields the protein CASSVELDPSGRVSTGELFF.

The gene calls are TRBV28 and TRBJ1-6; D is ambiguous. V was pared by 5 bases and J by 13 bases, with 27 bases between. The CDR3 is 17 amino acids. Germline V CDR1 and CDR2: MDHEN, SYDVKM. CDR3 loop: CASSPTPAKVAGFPLHF. DNA for the CDR3: TGTGCCAGCAGTCCCACCCCGGCGAAGGTGGCGGGTTTCCCCCTCCACTTT.

The rearrangement joins TRBV7-8 to TRBJ1-5; D not resolved. Germline loops: CDR1 SGHVS, CDR2 FQNEAQ. V was pared by 5 bases and J by 1 base, with 6 bases between. CDR3 length: 13 amino acids. CDR3 coding DNA: TGTGCCAGCAGCCCCAGAAGCAATCAGCCCCAGCATTTT. Translating it yields CASSPRSNQPQHF.

V usage is TRBV5-5 and J usage is TRBJ2-7, with D perhaps matching TRBD2 (5 bases). The germline gives CDR1 SGHKS, CDR2 YYEKEE (reference sequence). There are 16 residues in the CDR3. The germline V and J ends were trimmed by 1 base and 2 bases, with 16 bases remaining between them. The CDR3 DNA is TGTGCCAGCAGCTTGAACCCGGGGTCCCCTGCCTACGAGCAGTACTTC. It translates to CASSLNPGSPAYEQYF.

The CDR3 is CSFSRGKLYEQYF. CDR3 in DNA: TGCAGCTTTAGTAGAGGGAAACTCTACGAGCAGTACTTC. This chain connects TRBV29-1 to TRBJ2-7; tentatively, D is TRBD2 (5 bases). Germline values: CDR1 SQVTM, CDR2 ANQGSEA. V was pared by 8 bases and J by 3 bases, with 17 bases between. The CDR3 extends over 13 amino acids.

V and J are TRBV19 and TRBJ2-3; 11 bases are shared with TRBD2. This CDR3 region has 18 residues. The germline V gene has CDR1 LNHDA and CDR2 SQIVND (reference sequence). V shed 4 bases, J shed 4 bases, and the junction held 13 bases outside the gene matches. This chain's CDR3 is CASSKLAGAGRGSDTQYF. The DNA for the CDR3 is TGTGCCAGTAGTAAACTAGCGGGAGCTGGGAGAGGCTCAGATACGCAGTATTTT.

The chain links TRBV5-1 to TRBJ2-1, with 11 bases lining up with TRBD2. This CDR3 is 16 amino acids long. Germline V lookup: CDR1 SGHRS, CDR2 YFSETQ. V shed 0 bases and J 8 bases; nucleotides not matched to a gene: 7. CDR3 DNA: TGCGCCAGCAGCTTGGATAGCGGGGGGGCGGTCGATGAGCAGTTCTTC. This codes for CASSLDSGGAVDEQFF.

The genes are TRBV12-3 or TRBV12-4 and TRBJ2-1; D may be TRBD1 (6 bases). The ends were cut back, 5 bases at V and 13 bases at J, with 15 bases in the middle. This CDR3 is built from 12 residues. The CDR3 DNA reads as TGTGCCAGCAGTAGCACCAGGGGCGGACAGTTCTTC. Amino acids: CASSSTRGGQFF.

This chain's CDR3 is CASRGGTSGPSSYNEQFF. The DNA of the CDR3 is TGTGCCAGTAGAGGGGGGACTAGCGGGCCTAGCTCCTACAATGAGCAGTTCTTC. The rearrangement joins TRBV19 to TRBJ2-1, with 12 bases that match TRBD2. CDR1 and CDR2 from the germline V gene are LNHDA and SQIVND (reference sequence). V was pared by 6 bases and J by 0 bases, with 9 bases of the junction left unmatched. There are 18 residues in the CDR3.

The V call is TRBV5-6, the J call TRBJ1-4, with a tentative D call TRBD1 (5 bases). The CDR3 length is 15 residues. The germline V and J ends were trimmed by 3 bases and 7 bases, with 16 bases remaining between them. Germline V gives CDR1 SGHDT, CDR2 YYEEEE. The CDR3 region is CASSSHRGLAEKLFF. Here the CDR3 DNA reads TGTGCCAGCAGCTCACACCGGGGGTTGGCTGAAAAACTGTTTTTT.

The chain uses TRBV28 and TRBJ2-1; TRBD2 matches 8 bases. CDR3 length equals 16 residues. Germline values: CDR1 MDHEN, CDR2 SYDVKM. The V gene end was trimmed by 6 bases and the J gene end by 4 bases; junction bases not matched to a gene: 11. CDR3 in DNA: TGTGCCAGCAGCCTCGGGGGTAGCGGGAATTACAATGAGCAGTTCTTC. Translated, it gives CASSLGGSGNYNEQFF.

This chain connects TRBV29-1 to TRBJ2-7, with D perhaps matching TRBD1 (5 bases). Trimming shortened V by 4 bases and J by 5 bases, and 12 bases separated the two germline ends. CDR1 SQVTM and CDR2 ANQGSEA come from the germline V gene. The CDR3 has 12 amino acids. The CDR3 DNA reads TGCAGCGTTGTAGAAGGGGTTGACGAGCAGTACTTC. Translated, it gives CSVVEGVDEQYF.

The V gene is TRBV2, the J gene TRBJ2-3; 8 nucleotides agree with TRBD2. From germline, CDR1 is SNHLY and CDR2 FYNNEI. This CDR3 has 18 residues. The ends lost 4 bases at V and 0 bases at J; junction bases unmatched: 12. The DNA of the CDR3 is TGTGCCAGCAGTGTAGAAGCGGGAGCCCCTCTCAGCACAGATACGCAGTATTTT. The encoded protein is CASSVEAGAPLSTDTQYF.

V gene TRBV2 combines with J gene TRBJ2-1; 15 bases agree with TRBD2. The germline V gene encodes CDR1 SNHLY and CDR2 FYNNEI. J was trimmed by 12 bases and V by 4 bases; bases with no gene match: 7. This CDR3 has 15 amino acids. This chain's CDR3 is CASSVGLAGGRGQFF. The CDR3 DNA follows: TGTGCCAGCAGTGTCGGACTAGCGGGAGGGAGAGGGCAGTTCTTC.

This clone is medium-sized. The chain combines TRBV7-9 with TRBJ1-6, with D hard to call. CDR3 length equals 15 residues. V was shortened by 5 bases and J by 14 bases, with 22 bases between the two germline ends. Per germline, CDR1 SEHNR and CDR2 FQNEAQ (reference sequence). CDR3 amino acids: CASSTPETPSRALHF. The CDR3 DNA reads as TGTGCCAGCAGCACACCGGAGACACCATCGCGGGCCCTCCACTTT.

The rearrangement uses TRBV15 and TRBJ1-2; D is perhaps TRBD1 (5 bases). Germline V lookup: CDR1 LNHNV, CDR2 YYDKDF (reference sequence). The CDR3 totals 14 residues. Trimming took off 0 bases at V and 4 bases at J, with 9 bases between the two ends. CDR3 bases: TGTGCCACCAGCAGAGAGGGGAGGGGCTATGGCTACACCTTC. Amino acids: CATSREGRGYGYTF. Supplemented by reference TRBV15 and TRBJ1-2, the full variable domain reads DAMVIQNPRYQVTQFGKPVTLSCSQTLNHNVMYWYQQKSSQAPKLLFHYYDKDFNNEADTPDNFQSRRPNTSFCFLDIRSPGLGDTAMYLCATSREGRGYGYTFGSGTRLTVV.